One sample yielded the 10 T cell receptor beta chains listed below, sequenced in a study of Ad26.COV2.S vaccination and SARS-CoV-2 variants. Indicated treatment: about 20 received Ad26.COV2.S at low or high dose, single or two shots; several received placebo; per-sample allocation not given. The samples were gathered on day 63 after the first injection of vaccine or placebo. Produced via immunoSEQ multiplex PCR; TCRdb's table is partial and in-frame only. The table shows roughly 350,000 clones, with about 87% occurring only once. This material consisted of peripheral blood, taken in a trial of Ad26.COV2.S vaccine versus placebo. The receptor source for this set is a person aged 18-60 years who received the Ad26.COV2.S COVID-19 vaccine or a placebo.

The chain joins TRBV30 to TRBJ1-3, with TRBD1 identical over 7 bases. The V and J ends lost 1 base and 0 bases, in that order; junction bases with no gene match: 6. Germline CDR1 GTSNPN, CDR2 SVGIG (reference sequence). The CDR3 spans 16 residues. The chain's CDR3 is CAWSGPGQSSGNTIYF. The DNA for the CDR3 is TGTGCCTGGAGTGGTCCGGGACAGAGCTCTGGAAACACCATATATTTT.

The chain links TRBV10-3 to TRBJ2-1; tentatively, D is TRBD2 (6 bases). Germline lookup yields CDR1 ENHRY and CDR2 SYGVKD. The V end lost 4 bases, the J end lost 8 bases, and 9 bases lay between the germline ends. The CDR3 contains 12 residues. Here the CDR3 DNA reads TGTGCCATCAGTGTGGGGGGACATGAGCAGTTCTTC. This translates into CAISVGGHEQFF.

The chain recombines TRBV28 with TRBJ1-5; 7 bases agree with TRBD1. The CDR3 has 17 amino acids. The germline gives CDR1 MDHEN, CDR2 SYDVKM. After removal of 5 bases from V and 6 bases from J, the junction contained 16 bases not matched to a gene. CDR3 in DNA: TGTGCCAGCAGTCTCATCCGGAATTTAGGGGGCGGTCAGCCCCAGCATTTT. It yields the protein CASSLIRNLGGGQPQHF.

The chain couples TRBV28 to TRBJ2-7; D possibly corresponds to TRBD2 (6 bases). Trimming removed 8 bases at V and 6 bases at J, with 17 bases between. This CDR3 is 13 amino acids long. The germline V gene encodes CDR1 MDHEN and CDR2 SYDVKM. This CDR3 is CASRLGISGEQYF. CDR3 sequence (DNA): TGTGCCAGCCGCCTCGGAATTAGCGGCGAGCAGTACTTC. Full variable domain (missing parts from reference TRBV28 and TRBJ2-7): DVKVTQSSRYLVKRTGEKVFLECVQDMDHENMFWYRQDPGLGLRLIYFSYDVKMKEKGDIPEGYSVSREKKERFSLILESASTNQTSMYLCASRLGISGEQYFGPGTRLTVT.

The V gene is TRBV4-2, the J gene TRBJ1-1; unclear D gene. The germline V gene has CDR1 LGHNA and CDR2 YNFKEQ. CDR3 length: 13 amino acids. V lost 0 bases and J lost 2, with 4 bases in between. The CDR3 DNA sequence: TGTGCCAGCAGCCAAGATGCTAACACTGAAGCTTTCTTT. Its translation: CASSQDANTEAFF.

The rearrangement joins TRBV11-3 to TRBJ2-1, with 9 bases aligning to TRBD1. The germline V gene encodes CDR1 SGHNT and CDR2 YENEEA. The ends lost 5 bases at V and 8 bases at J; junction bases unmatched: 7. There are 14 residues in the CDR3. This CDR3 is CASSARTGEDEQFF. The CDR3 DNA reads as TGTGCCAGCAGCGCCCGGACAGGGGAAGATGAGCAGTTCTTC.

This chain joins TRBV5-4 and TRBJ2-3; 8 nucleotides line up with TRBD2. This CDR3 spans 14 amino acids. CDR1 is SGHNT, CDR2 YYREEE, per germline (reference sequence). After removal of 2 bases from V and 6 bases from J, the junction contained 5 bases not matched to a gene. In DNA, the CDR3 is TGTGCCAGCAGCTTAGTAGCGGGGAGGGATACGCAGTATTTT. It specifies CASSLVAGRDTQYF.

CDR3 DNA sequence: TGTGCCAGCAGCAAAGGGGGTCACACCATATATTTT. This encodes CASSKGGHTIYF. This chain connects TRBV28 to TRBJ1-3, with D possibly being TRBD1 (6 bases). Trimming took 6 bases from V and 8 from J, leaving 11 bases between them. Per germline, CDR1 MDHEN and CDR2 SYDVKM. This CDR3 has 12 residues.

The rearrangement uses TRBV19 and TRBJ2-3, with TRBD2 matching 12 bases. V lost 4 bases to trimming and J lost 0 bases; unmatched junction nucleotides: 8. CDR3 length: 18 amino acids. Germline assignment: CDR1 LNHDA and CDR2 SQIVND (reference sequence). CDR3 in amino acids: CASSTGLAGPKSTDTQYF. CDR3 in DNA: TGTGCCAGTAGTACAGGACTAGCGGGACCGAAGAGCACAGATACGCAGTATTTT.

The V gene is TRBV11-2, the J gene TRBJ2-5; D unclear. Germline CDR1 SGHAT, CDR2 FQNNGV. The CDR3 runs 12 residues. V gave up 2 bases and J gave up 5 bases, with 6 bases separating them. CDR3 in amino acids: CASSLNGETQYF. The CDR3 DNA is TGTGCCAGCAGCTTAAATGGGGAGACCCAGTACTTC.